The next 27 T cell receptor beta chains were all read from a single sample in a study of molecular identifiers for immune sequencing clone quantification. Each CDR3 protein gets one entry after TCRdb re-called the PCR reads with MiXCR. In the table there are 600,000 to 650,000 distinct CDR3 sequences, about 20% of which are singletons. Source material: naive CD8+ T cells from blood, with Jurkat cell RNA spiked in. Subset noted: FACS-sorted CD8+CD4-CCR7+CD45RA+ naive T cells. The receptors come from a human donor in good health. Some libraries in this study had Jurkat cell RNA spiked in.

This clonotype was found many times. The V gene is TRBV2, the J gene TRBJ1-1; 7 nucleotides match TRBD1. The germline V gene has CDR1 SNHLY and CDR2 FYNNEI. V was clipped by 1 base and J by 6 bases; unmatched bases: 5. The CDR3 contains 14 residues. CDR3 sequence reads: CASSEGTGEPEAFF. The CDR3 DNA reads TGTGCCAGCAGTGAAGGAACAGGGGAACCTGAAGCTTTCTTT.

In its sample, this clonotype was seen a few times. The CDR3 end shows no conserved phenylalanine or tryptophan, and so a read error is likely. This chain uses TRBV5-1 with TRBJ2-2; no firm D call. Trimming shortened V by 0 bases and J by 1 base, and 13 bases separated the two germline ends. This CDR3 region has 17 residues. The germline V gene has CDR1 SGHRS and CDR2 YFSETQ. The CDR3 DNA sequence: TGCGCCAGCAGCTTGGCTTATGGCCCCATGAACACCGGGGAGCTGTTTCTT. This gives the protein CASSLAYGPMNTGELFL.

The genes are TRBV18 and TRBJ1-6; TRBD1 matches at 8 bases. V lost 6 bases and J lost 2; bases outside the gene matches: 12. This CDR3 has 18 residues. Germline CDR1 KGHSH, CDR2 LQKENI. The CDR3 DNA sequence: TGTGCCAGCTCGACCCAACAGGGGGAAGATCCCTATAATTCACCCCTCCACTTT. This sequence encodes CASSTQQGEDPYNSPLHF.

As to this clonotype: Lacking the conserved final phenylalanine or tryptophan, this CDR3 likely reflects a read error. This chain connects TRBV5-6 to TRBJ2-1; 7 bases line up with TRBD1. V gave up 2 bases and J gave up 10 bases; unmatched junction bases: 6. CDR3 length: 13 amino acids. CDR1 and CDR2 from the germline V gene are SGHDT and YYEEEE. CDR3 nucleotide sequence: TGTGCCAGCAGCTTCCGGGACAGCAACGAGCAGTTCTCC. This gives the protein CASSFRDSNEQFS.

This clonotype turned up a few times. A much larger clone is a single base away; this may be a read error. The genes are TRBV7-8 and TRBJ2-5, with 7 bases lining up with TRBD1. Germline CDR1 SGHVS, CDR2 FQNEAQ. The CDR3 has 16 amino acids. CDR3 nucleotides: TGTGCCAGCAGCTTAGGCCGGACAGGCCTACAAGAGGCCCAGTACTTC. This translates into CASSLGRTGLQEAQYF.

This clonotype was observed many times. V gene TRBV4-1 combines with J gene TRBJ1-5; TRBD1 matches 7 bases. Germline trimming cut 1 base from V and 7 bases from J; bases unmatched to any gene: 13. Germline V CDR1 and CDR2: MGHRA, YSYEKL. The CDR3 runs to 17 residues. The CDR3 DNA is TGCGCCAGCAGCCAAGTTCCCCAGGGGGGGGTAGGGCAGCCCCAGCATTTT. Its protein is CASSQVPQGGVGQPQHF.

This clonotype has ten or more counts. The chain has TRBV4-3 and TRBJ2-1, with 11 nucleotides matching TRBD2. The germline gives CDR1 LGHNA, CDR2 YSLEER. Losses at the gene ends were 4 bases for V and 3 bases for J; bases not matched to a gene: 8. The CDR3 runs 17 residues. In nucleotides, the CDR3 is TGCGCCAGCAGCCCTACCGGGACTAGCGGATACTACAATGAGCAGTTCTTC. Its protein product is CASSPTGTSGYYNEQFF.

This clonotype was recorded at least ten times. This CDR3 is CSTPKSGGGYTF. The CDR3 nucleotides read TGCAGCACCCCCAAGTCCGGAGGGGGCTACACCTTC. The V call is TRBV29-1, the J call TRBJ1-2; D ambiguous. The length of the CDR3 is 12 residues. Looked up from germline, CDR1 is SQVTM and CDR2 is ANQGSEA. V was shortened by 8 bases and J by 8 bases, with 18 bases between the two germline ends.

This clonotype was counted only a few times. The chain carries TRBV27 and TRBJ2-1, with 12 bases that match TRBD2. V was pared by 5 bases and J by 4 bases, with 3 bases of the junction left unmatched. Germline V gene data show CDR1 as MNHEY and CDR2 as SMNVEV (reference sequence). The CDR3 length is 15 residues. The CDR3 here is CASSPTSGRYNEQFF. In DNA, the CDR3 is TGTGCCAGCAGTCCAACTAGCGGGAGGTACAATGAGCAGTTCTTC.

There are many counts of this clonotype. As DNA, the CDR3 is TGTGCCAGCAGCCCGCCGGGGGCCAAAAACATTCAGTACTTC. Translating it yields CASSPPGAKNIQYF. The V call is TRBV6-5, the J call TRBJ2-4; perhaps TRBD2 as D (5 bases). V was trimmed by 6 bases and J by 1 base, leaving 10 bases between them. Germline V gene data show CDR1 as MNHEY and CDR2 as SVGAGI. CDR3 length: 14 amino acids.

This clonotype has at least ten counts. The chain joins TRBV18 to TRBJ2-7, with D possibly matching TRBD1 (6 bases). V lost 0 bases and J lost 4, with 16 bases in between. CDR3 length: 16 residues. Germline V gives CDR1 KGHSH, CDR2 LQKENI. CDR3 DNA: TGTGCCAGCTCACCACCGGGGGCGCGATACCCTTACGAGCAGTACTTC. It specifies CASSPPGARYPYEQYF.

This clonotype was seen many times. This chain connects TRBV18 to TRBJ2-3, with D unresolved. Germline values: CDR1 KGHSH, CDR2 LQKENI. V shed 3 bases and J shed 3 bases, with 10 bases lying between them. The CDR3 runs to 14 residues. CDR3 protein: CASSPDPETDTQYF. The CDR3 nucleotides read TGTGCCAGCTCACCCGACCCGGAGACAGATACGCAGTATTTT.

There are many counts of this clonotype. The chain carries TRBV5-6 and TRBJ2-7; D gene ambiguous. The CDR3 covers 13 residues. Trimming stripped 1 base from V and 2 bases from J, with 7 bases between. Germline CDR1 and CDR2: SGHDT and YYEEEE. The CDR3 sequence is CASSLRAPYEQYF. CDR3 bases: TGTGCCAGCAGCTTGAGAGCCCCCTACGAGCAGTACTTC.

Note on this clonotype: This may be a read error, as it is one base from a much larger clone. This CDR3 is CASSSRTGPYTETFF. For the CDR3, the DNA is TGTGCCAGCAGCTCTAGGACAGGGCCTTACACTGAAACTTTCTTT. The rearrangement links TRBV7-3 to TRBJ1-1; 8 bases are a match to TRBD1. The CDR3 covers 15 residues. Germline CDR1 and CDR2: SGHTA and FQGTGA.

The genes are TRBV24-1 and TRBJ2-7; no reliable D call. V dropped 0 bases and J dropped 2 bases, with 7 bases sitting between them. The germline CDR1 and CDR2 sequences are KGHDR and SFDVKD. CDR3 length: 14 amino acids. The CDR3 here is CATSDLFRPYEQYF. The CDR3 coding sequence is TGTGCCACCAGTGATTTGTTCCGACCCTACGAGCAGTACTTC.

The gene calls are TRBV27 and TRBJ2-5; the D gene is possibly TRBD2 (6 bases). The CDR3 is made up of 15 amino acids. V lost 3 bases, J lost 5 bases, and 16 bases lay in between. Germline assignment: CDR1 MNHEY and CDR2 SMNVEV (reference sequence). CDR3 nucleotide sequence: TGTGCCAGCAGTTTCGGGCCGGGGGTAGCTGAGACCCAGTACTTC. Translating gives CASSFGPGVAETQYF.

This clonotype has at least ten counts. V is TRBV5-8 and J is TRBJ2-7; the D is unclear. The CDR3 runs 15 residues. Germline loops: CDR1 SGHTS, CDR2 YDEGEE. The V end was cut by 0 bases, the J end by 1 base, with 11 bases between. The CDR3 bases are TGTGCCAGCAGCTTGGATTTGGGTGGGTCCTACGAGCAGTACTTC. Amino acids: CASSLDLGGSYEQYF.

The gene calls are TRBV4-1 and TRBJ2-2, with 8 bases that match TRBD1. Germline CDR1 reads MGHRA; CDR2 reads YSYEKL. This CDR3 has 17 amino acids. Trimming cost V 2 bases and J 3 bases; bases outside gene matches: 8. The CDR3 sequence is CASSQLGQGLDTGELFF. CDR3 nucleotides: TGCGCCAGCAGCCAACTCGGACAGGGACTTGACACCGGGGAGCTGTTTTTT.

Concerning this clonotype itself: The CDR3 carries no conserved terminal phenylalanine or tryptophan, so it likely arises from a read error. V gene TRBV28 combines with J gene TRBJ1-5; 8 bases are a match to TRBD1. Germline-derived CDR1 and CDR2 are MDHEN and SYDVKM. The trim removed 4 bases at V and 9 bases at J, leaving 11 bases unmatched. The CDR3 contains 15 residues. The CDR3 region is CASSWPGGGTGPQHS. The CDR3 region has the DNA TGTGCCAGCAGTTGGCCAGGGGGCGGGACGGGGCCCCAGCATTCT.

The chain uses TRBV27 and TRBJ1-5, with D hard to call. The CDR3 extends over 16 amino acids. Between the trimmed V and J ends, which lost 4 bases and 0 bases, there was a span of 13 bases. The germline V gene has CDR1 MNHEY and CDR2 SMNVEV (reference sequence). The CDR3 DNA follows: TGTGCCAGCAGTTCTAACGGGGTTGGTAGCAATCAGCCCCAGCATTTT. Amino acids: CASSSNGVGSNQPQHF.

The J gene is TRBJ2-1, the V gene TRBV12-3 or TRBV12-4, with 8 bases that match TRBD2. V shed 10 bases, J shed 8 bases, and the junction held 10 bases outside the gene matches. This CDR3 region has 13 residues. The CDR3 DNA reads TGTGCCACCTGTGCGGGGGGCTGGGATGAGCAGTTCTTC. Protein: CATCAGGWDEQFF.

At least ten counts were recorded for this clonotype. The rearrangement joins TRBV29-1 to TRBJ1-2, with TRBD1 identical over 7 bases. V shed 0 bases, J shed 2 bases, and the junction held 6 bases outside the gene matches. CDR3 length: 15 amino acids. CDR1 SQVTM and CDR2 ANQGSEA come from the germline V gene. In nucleotides, the CDR3 is TGCAGCGTTGAAGATGGAAGACAGGGAAACTATGGCTACACCTTC. It yields the protein CSVEDGRQGNYGYTF.

This clonotype was detected ten times or more. CDR3 sequence: CASTLVFFSMNTEAFF. The CDR3 region has the DNA TGTGCCAGCACCCTCGTATTTTTCTCTATGAACACTGAAGCTTTCTTT. V is TRBV6-2 or TRBV6-3 and J is TRBJ1-1; D unclear. The CDR3 consists of 16 residues. Deletions cut 7 bases from V and 0 bases from J, with 18 bases between. Germline CDR1 is MNHEY and CDR2 is SVGEGT.

The chain uses TRBV6-5 and TRBJ2-7; 8 bases line up with TRBD1. This CDR3 region has 15 residues. CDR1 is MNHEY, CDR2 SVGAGI, per germline. Trimming removed 2 bases from V and 6 bases from J; junction bases left unmatched: 9. CDR3 amino acids: CASSYVAGGTREQYF. For the CDR3, the DNA is TGTGCCAGCAGTTACGTGGCAGGGGGCACGCGCGAGCAGTACTTC.

This clonotype has ten or more counts. CDR3 in DNA: TGCGCCAGCAGCTTGAATTTTAATGGGGCCACTGAAGCTTTCTTT. Residues: CASSLNFNGATEAFF. This chain joins TRBV5-1 and TRBJ1-1, with D perhaps matching TRBD1 (5 bases). Per germline, CDR1 SGHRS and CDR2 YFSETQ. The CDR3 runs to 15 residues. Trimming took 1 base from V and 4 from J, leaving 14 bases between them.

This clonotype was counted at least ten times. The chain couples TRBV19 to TRBJ1-5; D gene ambiguous. Per the germline V gene, CDR1 is LNHDA and CDR2 is SQIVND (reference sequence). This CDR3 is built from 12 residues. Between the trimmed V and J ends, which lost 3 bases and 8 bases, there was a span of 8 bases. Here the CDR3 reads CASSITREPQHF. Here the CDR3 DNA reads TGTGCCAGTAGTATCACCCGGGAGCCCCAGCATTTT.

This clonotype showed up many times. J is TRBJ1-6 and V is TRBV9, with 8 bases fitting TRBD1. The germline V gene encodes CDR1 SGDLS and CDR2 YYNGEE. V was pared by 3 bases and J by 10 bases, with 9 bases of the junction left unmatched. This CDR3 spans 15 amino acids. The chain's CDR3 is CASSAGTGAESPLHF. The CDR3 bases are TGTGCCAGCAGCGCGGGGACAGGCGCGGAGTCACCCCTCCACTTT.